Shown below are 31 T cell receptor beta chains from a single sample sequenced in a study of prognosis after radiotherapy for stage I lung cancer. Genomic DNA was the source, and TCR beta CDR3 was amplified from it by two-round multiplex PCR. With primers specific to each TRBV and TRBJ gene, the first-round PCR was performed. MiXCR was run by TCRdb on the multiplex PCR reads, yielding one entry per CDR3 protein. The sample yields more than 30,000 distinct CDR3 sequences, about 33% seen once. Sequencing used PBMCs, obtained before or after stereotactic body radiation therapy (not recorded which). Receptor source: a donor over 45 with non-small cell lung cancer.

About this clonotype: Since a much larger clone is just one base distant, this may be a read error. This chain joins TRBV2 and TRBJ2-4; D call uncertain. V lost 6 bases, J lost 1 base, and 16 bases lay in between. Germline-derived CDR1 and CDR2 are SNHLY and FYNNEI. CDR3 length equals 16 residues. The CDR3 DNA reads TGTGCCAGCAGCGAACCGACACCGGAGGCCAAAAACATTCAGTACTTC. Translation gives CASSEPTPEAKNIQYF.

A few counts support this clonotype. The chain uses TRBV5-4 and TRBJ2-5, with D tentatively TRBD2 (6 bases). CDR1 is SGHNT, CDR2 YYREEE, per germline (reference sequence). Trimming removed 4 bases from V and 3 bases from J, with 10 bases in between. This CDR3 contains 13 residues. CDR3 sequence: CASSEPGEETQYF. The CDR3 DNA reads TGTGCCAGCAGCGAACCGGGAGAAGAGACCCAGTACTTC.

This clonotype was found many times. The V gene is TRBV11-2, the J gene TRBJ2-7; D remains unclear. This CDR3 contains 16 residues. Trimming left V 1 base short and J 5 bases short, with 18 bases between. The germline CDR1 and CDR2 sequences are SGHAT and FQNNGV. Here the CDR3 DNA reads TGTGCCAGCAGCTTAGTTGTTACTACCCCTCCCGACGAGCAGTACTTC. Translating gives CASSLVVTTPPDEQYF.

A note on this clonotype: A far larger clone is one base from this, pointing to a likely read error. The chain has TRBV2 and TRBJ2-5; 7 bases match TRBD2. The CDR3 length is 13 residues. Per the germline V gene, CDR1 is SNHLY and CDR2 is FYNNEI. CDR3 sequence: CASCRDYNNEKFF. The DNA of the CDR3 is TGTGCCAGCTGCCGGGACTATAACAATGAGAAGTTCTTC.

Details on this clonotype: This may come from a read error, since a much larger clone is one base off. The chain recombines TRBV6-2 or TRBV6-3 with TRBJ1-1; tentative D call: TRBD1 (5 bases). Trimming cost V 6 bases and J 4 bases, with 21 bases left between them. The CDR3 runs to 16 residues. Germline V CDR1 and CDR2: MNHEY, SVGEGT. The CDR3 nucleotides read TGTGCCAGCAGAGGGGCAGCCCCTTTTATGAGCACTGAAGCTTTCTTT. This translates into CASRGAAPFMSTEAFF.

Ten or more counts support this clonotype. The chain has TRBV19 and TRBJ2-3; D may be TRBD2 (6 bases). The CDR3 runs to 15 residues. Germline assignment: CDR1 LNHDA and CDR2 SQIVND (reference sequence). The V end was cut by 2 bases, the J end by 2 bases, with 11 bases between. The CDR3 sequence is CASSIRAGSTDTQYF. CDR3 DNA sequence: TGTGCCAGTAGTATAAGGGCGGGATCCACAGATACGCAGTATTTT.

This clonotype was observed a single time. Its ends do not fully match the called genes, so a read error is possible. This chain connects TRBV20-1 to TRBJ2-1; tentatively, D is TRBD1 or TRBD2 (5 bases each). From germline, CDR1 is DFQATT and CDR2 SNEGSKA (reference sequence). CDR3 length equals 14 residues. The CDR3 DNA sequence: TGCAGTGCTAGGGACACTACTAGGTTTGATGAGCAGCTCTTC. Translating it yields CSARDTTRFDEQLF.

The sample holds many counts of this clonotype. The chain is built from TRBV9 and TRBJ2-7; the D gene is possibly TRBD2 (6 bases). Germline V gene data show CDR1 as SGDLS and CDR2 as YYNGEE. This CDR3 spans 13 amino acids. The germline V and J ends were trimmed by 0 bases and 7 bases, with 11 bases remaining between them. The CDR3 is CASSVAGEGEQYF. CDR3 DNA sequence: TGTGCCAGCAGCGTAGCGGGAGAGGGAGAGCAGTACTTC.

Comment on this clonotype: A single base separates this from a much larger clone, so it may be a read error. V gene TRBV12-3 or TRBV12-4 combines with J gene TRBJ2-1; 9 bases agree with TRBD1. Trimming at V came to 6 bases and at J to 7 bases, leaving 10 bases not matched to a gene. The CDR3 covers 15 residues. CDR3 DNA sequence: TGTGCCAGCAGCACCCGGGACAGGGAGGGGAATGAGCAGTTCTTC. Protein product: CASSTRDREGNEQFF.

For this clonotype: The junction departs from germline at one end; a sequencing error may be responsible. The chain recombines TRBV6-1 with TRBJ2-2; D is perhaps TRBD2 (5 bases). The CDR3 runs to 13 residues. CDR1 is MNHNS and CDR2 is SASEGT in the germline V gene. The CDR3 spells CASSGSNTGKLFF. The CDR3 nucleotides are TGTGCCAGCAGTGGGTCGAACACCGGGAAGCTGTTTTTT.

This clonotype appeared once. The CDR3 loop is CASSERAGGADTQYF. The CDR3 nucleotides are TGCGCCAGCAGTGAGAGAGCGGGAGGGGCAGATACGCAGTATTTT. This chain joins TRBV10-1 and TRBJ2-3, with 10 bases lining up with TRBD2. CDR1 is WNHNN, CDR2 SYGVQD, per germline (reference sequence). The length of the CDR3 is 15 residues. J lost 4 bases, V lost 2 bases, and 3 bases had no gene match.

This clonotype came up many times. The chain is built from TRBV18 and TRBJ2-2, with D possibly being TRBD2 (6 bases). Germline V gives CDR1 KGHSH, CDR2 LQKENI. The CDR3 runs to 17 residues. Trimming stripped 3 bases from V and 2 bases from J, with 16 bases between. CDR3 coding DNA: TGTGCCAGCTCACCGTCGTGGGAGGTAGCAAACACCGGGGAGCTGTTTTTT. This translates into CASSPSWEVANTGELFF.

The chain joins TRBV10-3 to TRBJ2-7; D perhaps matches TRBD2 (6 bases). The V end was cut by 3 bases, the J end by 3 bases, with 12 bases between. This CDR3 contains 14 residues. In germline, CDR1 is ENHRY, CDR2 SYGVKD. CDR3 in amino acids: CAISEEDYLYEQYF. The DNA for the CDR3 is TGTGCCATCAGTGAAGAGGACTATCTCTACGAGCAGTACTTC.

This clonotype rates as medium-sized. The CDR3 reads CASRLAGGPSPEQFF. The CDR3 DNA is TGCGCCAGCCGCCTGGCGGGAGGGCCCAGCCCTGAGCAGTTCTTC. The chain is built from TRBV5-1 and TRBJ2-1; TRBD2 agrees at 9 bases. CDR1 and CDR2 from the germline V gene are SGHRS and YFSETQ. J was trimmed by 9 bases and V by 7 bases; bases with no gene match: 14. The CDR3 has 15 amino acids.

The table lists this clonotype with many counts. The chain has TRBV3-1 and TRBJ2-1, with D possibly matching TRBD2 (6 bases). V lost 4 bases and J 0 bases, leaving 16 bases between the germline ends. Germline-derived CDR1 and CDR2 are LGHDT and YNNKEL (reference sequence). CDR3 size: 17 residues. CDR3 nucleotide sequence: TGTGCCAGCAGCCCTGGGGACTCGTGGGGCTCCTACAATGAGCAGTTCTTC. Protein sequence: CASSPGDSWGSYNEQFF.

This clonotype was seen ten or more times. This chain links TRBV28 with TRBJ2-5; the D is unclear. Germline V lookup: CDR1 MDHEN, CDR2 SYDVKM. This CDR3 has 15 residues. Trimming pared 5 bases from V and 6 bases from J, leaving 19 bases between. CDR3 bases: TGTGCCAGCAGTACCCCGTCTCCCGGTTCTAAGACCCAGTACTTC. Amino acids: CASSTPSPGSKTQYF.

This clonotype was detected ten times or more. The rearrangement links TRBV9 to TRBJ2-3; 12 nucleotides match TRBD2. Germline V lookup: CDR1 SGDLS, CDR2 YYNGEE. This CDR3 region has 13 residues. The J segment lost 5 bases and the V segment lost 7 bases, leaving 2 bases of the junction unmatched. The CDR3 nucleotides read TGTGCCAGCGCGGGACTAGCGGGAGATACGCAGTATTTT. Encoded protein: CASAGLAGDTQYF. Filled out from reference TRBV9 and TRBJ2-3, the complete variable domain reads DSGVTQTPKHLITATGQRVTLRCSPRSGDLSVYWYQQSLDQGLQFLIQYYNGEERAKGNILERFSAQQFPDLHSELNLSSLELGDSALYFCASAGLAGDTQYFGPGTRLTVL.

This chain links TRBV2 with TRBJ1-2; 11 nucleotides match TRBD1. CDR3 length: 15 residues. J gave up 4 bases and V 10 bases, and 11 bases lay outside the gene matches. Germline CDR1 and CDR2: SNHLY and FYNNEI. CDR3 coding DNA: TGTGCCATCCCCTGTAGGGGGACAGGGGGCTATGGCTACACCTTC. Translated, it gives CAIPCRGTGGYGYTF.

This clonotype has ten or more counts. V gene TRBV7-3 combines with J gene TRBJ2-3; 7 nucleotides align to TRBD1. J lost 1 base, V lost 2 bases, and 0 bases had no gene match. Per germline, CDR1 SGHTA and CDR2 FQGTGA. CDR3 length equals 14 residues. CDR3 in amino acids: CASSLGQGTDTQYF. CDR3 DNA sequence: TGTGCCAGCAGCTTAGGACAGGGCACAGATACGCAGTATTTT. Combining the CDR3 with reference TRBV7-3 and TRBJ2-3 gives the whole variable domain GAGVSQTPSNKVTEKGKYVELRCDPISGHTALYWYRQSLGQGPEFLIYFQGTGAADDSGLPNDRFFAVRPEGSVSTLKIQRTERGDSAVYLCASSLGQGTDTQYFGPGTRLTVL.

A note on this clonotype: A much larger clone differs from this one at a single base, so this may be a read error. V usage is TRBV6-5 and J usage is TRBJ1-1, with D possibly matching TRBD1 (6 bases). Germline assignment: CDR1 MNHEY and CDR2 SVGAGI. V gave up 4 bases and J gave up 4 bases, with 13 bases separating them. This CDR3 comprises 14 residues. CDR3: CASSSPQGLTEAFF. CDR3 bases: TGTGCCAGCAGTTCCCCCCAGGGGCTCACTGAAGCTTTCTTT.

V gene TRBV2 combines with J gene TRBJ2-7; unclear D gene. The CDR3 is 11 residues long. Trimming removed 10 bases from V and 6 bases from J, with 13 bases in between. Germline-derived CDR1 and CDR2 are SNHLY and FYNNEI. This CDR3 reads CATLLVGEQYF. For the CDR3, the DNA is TGTGCCACCCTCCTGGTCGGCGAGCAGTACTTC. Looking up the rest from reference TRBV2 and TRBJ2-7 gives the full variable domain: EPEVTQTPSHQVTQMGQEVILRCVPISNHLYFYWYRQILGQKVEFLVSFYNNEISEKSEIFDDQFSVERPDGSNFTLKIRSTKLEDSAMYFCATLLVGEQYFGPGTRLTVT.

Ten or more counts support this clonotype. CDR3 bases: TGCGCCAGCGGAACTACCGGGACGCAAGAGACCCAGTACTTC. Encoded protein: CASGTTGTQETQYF. V is TRBV5-1 and J is TRBJ2-5; D is possibly TRBD1 or TRBD2 (5 bases each). Trimming stripped 7 bases from V and 2 bases from J, with 15 bases between. The CDR3 has 14 residues. CDR1 and CDR2 from the germline V gene are SGHRS and YFSETQ.

With respect to this clonotype: One base separates it from a far larger clone, so it is likely a read error. The V call is TRBV6-5, the J call TRBJ2-2; D perhaps matches TRBD2 (6 bases). V lost 4 bases and J lost 4, with 7 bases in between. Germline values: CDR1 MNHEY, CDR2 SVGAGI. The CDR3 has 13 residues. This CDR3 is CASSWTTTGELFF. Written as DNA, the CDR3 is TGTGCCAGCAGTTGGACTACCACCGGGGAGCTGTTTTTT.

Comments on this clonotype: This sequence may be a read error, since a much larger clone differs from it by one base. The genes are TRBV5-5 and TRBJ1-6; weak D call: TRBD1 (6 bases). This CDR3 spans 17 amino acids. Germline values: CDR1 SGHKS, CDR2 YYEKEE (reference sequence). CDR3 DNA sequence: TGTGCCAGCAGCTTGGAACTGGTGGGGGCGTTCAAATCACCCATCCACTTT. This gives the protein CASSLELVGAFKSPIHF.

This clonotype was picked up many times. The chain has TRBV3-1 and TRBJ2-2; 9 bases match TRBD1. With V trimmed by 4 bases and J by 6 bases, 3 bases remained unmatched. The V gene's germline CDR1 is LGHDT and CDR2 YNNKEL (reference sequence). This CDR3 is built from 14 residues. CDR3 residues: CASSPDRGPGELFF. The CDR3 bases are TGTGCCAGCAGCCCGGACAGGGGCCCCGGGGAGCTGTTTTTT.

This clonotype was detected ten times or more. V usage is TRBV10-3 and J usage is TRBJ2-2, with D perhaps matching TRBD1 or TRBD2 (5 bases each). Trimming removed 10 bases from V and 4 bases from J, with 19 bases in between. The CDR3 runs to 15 residues. Germline assignment: CDR1 ENHRY and CDR2 SYGVKD. CDR3 DNA: TGTGCCACGCATATGGGGGATGACTTCACCGGGGAGCTGTTTTTT. It translates to CATHMGDDFTGELFF.

The rearrangement uses TRBV27 and TRBJ2-7; 7 bases map to TRBD1. In germline, CDR1 is MNHEY, CDR2 SMNVEV (reference sequence). The CDR3 contains 13 residues. The CDR3 region is CPTRGQACYEQYF. The DNA for the CDR3 is TGTCCCACCCGTGGACAGGCGTGCTACGAGCAGTACTTC.

This clonotype was detected many times. The chain recombines TRBV2 with TRBJ2-1, with 7 positions matching TRBD2. V was clipped by 6 bases and J by 8 bases; unmatched bases: 10. Germline V gene lookup returns CDR1 SNHLY and CDR2 FYNNEI. This CDR3 is built from 14 residues. This CDR3 is CASRDPLASYEQFF. The CDR3 DNA sequence: TGTGCCAGCAGAGACCCACTAGCGTCCTATGAGCAGTTCTTC.

As for this clonotype: A far larger clone is only one base removed, so a read error is likely. V and J are TRBV6-6 and TRBJ2-3; D uncertain. The CDR3 runs to 13 residues. The germline CDR1 and CDR2 sequences are MNHNY and SVGAGI (reference sequence). CDR3 nucleotide sequence: TGTGCCAGCAGTGGGCACAGCACATATACGCAGTATTTT. It yields the protein CASSGHSTYTQYF.

As for this clonotype: Compared with germline, one end of the junction differs, possibly owing to a read error. V is TRBV20-1 and J is TRBJ2-7; tentatively, D is TRBD2 (6 bases). The germline V gene has CDR1 DFQATT and CDR2 SNEGSKA (reference sequence). The CDR3 runs to 15 residues. The CDR3 protein is CSARKGVGPDYEHYF. The CDR3 DNA is TGCAGTGCTAGAAAAGGGGTAGGGCCGGACTACGAGCATTACTTC.

The V and J genes are TRBV11-3 and TRBJ2-7, with 7 bases aligning to TRBD2. Germline values: CDR1 SGHNT, CDR2 YENEEA. The CDR3 loop spans 14 amino acids. Trimming took 7 bases from V and 0 from J; bases not matched to a gene: 6. CDR3 DNA sequence: TGTGCCAGCATCTCAGGGAGGGGCTCCTACGAGCAGTACTTC. Its translation is CASISGRGSYEQYF.